This T cell receptor (beta chain) originates from a study of T-cell reconstitution after alpha-beta-depleted transplantation in children. Findings of the study overall: Roughly two months post-transplant, alpha-beta T cells reportedly originated from several hundred graft clones that had expanded. Surviving recipient T cells and thymic progenitors produced the high day-60 TCRbeta diversity seen in some patients. A year post-transplant, T-cell counts and diversity derived mostly from newly produced T cells.

This clonotype was counted at least ten times. Its antigen remains unidentified. This sample's TCRbeta library carried unique molecular identifier barcodes. TCRdb re-called the PCR reads with MiXCR, one entry per CDR3 protein. The repertoire includes over 100,000 distinct CDR3 sequences, around 6% of them detected once, and around 5.6% sits in the top ten. This receptor was identified in a female patient aged 2-10 years who had a stem cell transplant for Fanconi anemia, so the T cells may come from the graft donor. The sequencing here drew on PBMCs, mostly from graft donor cells, taken 60 days after TCRalphabeta/CD19-depleted stem cell transplant.

The chain's CDR3 is CASSRNRGSRGSGANVLTF. The CDR3 nucleotides read TGTGCCAGCAGTAGAAACAGGGGCAGCAGGGGGTCTGGGGCCAACGTCCTGACTTTC. The gene calls are TRBV6-1 and TRBJ2-6; 7 bases are shared with TRBD1. The V segment lost 5 bases and the J segment 1 base; nucleotides outside the gene matches: 14. This CDR3 spans 19 amino acids. Germline V gives CDR1 MNHNS, CDR2 SASEGT.